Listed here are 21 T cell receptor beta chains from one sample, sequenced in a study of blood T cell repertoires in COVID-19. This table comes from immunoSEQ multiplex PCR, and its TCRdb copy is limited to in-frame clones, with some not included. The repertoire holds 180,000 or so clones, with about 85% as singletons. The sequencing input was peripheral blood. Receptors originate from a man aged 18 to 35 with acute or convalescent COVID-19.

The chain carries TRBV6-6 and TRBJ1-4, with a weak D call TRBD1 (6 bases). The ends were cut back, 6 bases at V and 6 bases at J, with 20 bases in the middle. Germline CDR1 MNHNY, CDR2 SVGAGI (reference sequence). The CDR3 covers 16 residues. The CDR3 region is CASRQPAGAKDEKLFF. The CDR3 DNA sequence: TGTGCCAGCAGACAACCTGCAGGGGCCAAGGATGAAAAACTGTTTTTT.

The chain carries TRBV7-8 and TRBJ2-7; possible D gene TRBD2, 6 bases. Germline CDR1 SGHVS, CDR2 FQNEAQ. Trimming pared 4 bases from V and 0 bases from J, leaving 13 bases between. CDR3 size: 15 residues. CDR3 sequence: CASSSRGSSSYEQYF. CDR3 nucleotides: TGTGCCAGCAGCTCCCGGGGGTCCTCCTCCTACGAGCAGTACTTC.

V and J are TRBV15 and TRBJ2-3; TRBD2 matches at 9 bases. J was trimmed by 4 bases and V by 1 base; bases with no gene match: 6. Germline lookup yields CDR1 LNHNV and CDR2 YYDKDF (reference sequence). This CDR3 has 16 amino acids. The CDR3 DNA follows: TGTGCCACCAGCAGAGCTAGCGGGGTATATTCAGATACGCAGTATTTT. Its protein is CATSRASGVYSDTQYF.

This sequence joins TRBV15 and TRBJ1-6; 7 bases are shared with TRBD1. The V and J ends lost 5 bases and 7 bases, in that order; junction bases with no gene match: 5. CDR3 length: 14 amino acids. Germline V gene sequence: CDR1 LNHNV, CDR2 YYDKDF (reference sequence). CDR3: CATSLRDSNSPLHF. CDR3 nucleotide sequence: TGTGCCACCAGCCTCCGGGACAGCAATTCACCCCTCCACTTT. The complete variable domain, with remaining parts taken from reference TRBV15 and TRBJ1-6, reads DAMVIQNPRYQVTQFGKPVTLSCSQTLNHNVMYWYQQKSSQAPKLLFHYYDKDFNNEADTPDNFQSRRPNTSFCFLDIRSPGLGDTAMYLCATSLRDSNSPLHFGNGTRLTVT.

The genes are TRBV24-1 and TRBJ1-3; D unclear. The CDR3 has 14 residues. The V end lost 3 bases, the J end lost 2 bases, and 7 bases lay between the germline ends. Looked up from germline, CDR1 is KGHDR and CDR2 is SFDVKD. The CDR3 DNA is TGTGCCACCAGTGATGGACTACCTGGAAACACCATATATTTT. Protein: CATSDGLPGNTIYF.

The CDR3 is CASSDSDGGAFSEQFF. The CDR3 DNA follows: TGTGCCAGCAGTGACTCTGACGGGGGGGCCTTTAGTGAGCAGTTCTTC. This sequence joins TRBV6-4 and TRBJ2-1, with TRBD2 matching over 8 bases. Germline assignment: CDR1 MRHNA and CDR2 SNTAGT. The CDR3 is 16 residues long. J gave up 9 bases and V 0 bases, and 10 bases lay outside the gene matches.

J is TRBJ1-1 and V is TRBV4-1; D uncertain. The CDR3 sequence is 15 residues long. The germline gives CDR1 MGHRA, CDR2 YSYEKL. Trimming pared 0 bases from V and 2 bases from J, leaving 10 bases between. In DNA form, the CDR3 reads TGCGCCAGCAGCCAAGACTTCACGCTAAACACTGAAGCTTTCTTT. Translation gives CASSQDFTLNTEAFF.

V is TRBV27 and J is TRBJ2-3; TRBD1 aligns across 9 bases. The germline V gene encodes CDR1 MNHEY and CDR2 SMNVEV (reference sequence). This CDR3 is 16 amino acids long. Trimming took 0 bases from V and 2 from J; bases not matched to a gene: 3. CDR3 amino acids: CASSLSDRGYTDTQYF. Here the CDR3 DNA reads TGTGCCAGCAGTTTATCGGACAGGGGTTACACAGATACGCAGTATTTT.

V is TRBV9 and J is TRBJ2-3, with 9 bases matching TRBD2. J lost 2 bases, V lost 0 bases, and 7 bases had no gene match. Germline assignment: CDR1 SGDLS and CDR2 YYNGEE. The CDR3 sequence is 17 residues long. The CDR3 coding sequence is TGTGCCAGCAGCGTAGTTCCAGCGGGGGGTCTCACAGATACGCAGTATTTT. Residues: CASSVVPAGGLTDTQYF.

CDR3 loop: CAWSVQAGGDTQYF. CDR3 DNA: TGTGCCTGGAGTGTACAAGCGGGGGGAGATACGCAGTATTTT. The rearrangement joins TRBV30 to TRBJ2-3; 9 positions match TRBD2. The V gene's germline CDR1 is GTSNPN and CDR2 SVGIG (reference sequence). The CDR3 is 14 residues long. Trimming cost V 0 bases and J 5 bases; bases outside gene matches: 3.

The CDR3 is CASSPGGTGTYEQYF. CDR3 coding DNA: TGCGCCAGCAGCCCGGGCGGGACAGGGACCTACGAGCAGTACTTC. The rearrangement joins TRBV5-1 to TRBJ2-7; 9 bases are a match to TRBD1. The CDR3 runs 15 residues. Per germline, CDR1 SGHRS and CDR2 YFSETQ. Unmatched junction bases numbered 7, after V lost 4 bases and J lost 2 bases.

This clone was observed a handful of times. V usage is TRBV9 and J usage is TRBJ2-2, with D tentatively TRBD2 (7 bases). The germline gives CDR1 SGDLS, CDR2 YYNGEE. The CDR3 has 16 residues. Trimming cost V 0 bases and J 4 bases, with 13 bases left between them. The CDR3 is CASSVEGGAATGELFF. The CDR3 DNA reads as TGTGCCAGCAGCGTAGAAGGGGGGGCGGCCACCGGGGAGCTGTTTTTT. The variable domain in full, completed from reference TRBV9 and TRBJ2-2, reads DSGVTQTPKHLITATGQRVTLRCSPRSGDLSVYWYQQSLDQGLQFLIQYYNGEERAKGNILERFSAQQFPDLHSELNLSSLELGDSALYFCASSVEGGAATGELFFGEGSRLTVL.

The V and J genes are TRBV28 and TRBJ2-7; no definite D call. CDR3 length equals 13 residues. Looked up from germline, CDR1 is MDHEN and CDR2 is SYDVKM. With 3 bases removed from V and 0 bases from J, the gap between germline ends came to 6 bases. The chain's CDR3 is CASSLANSYEQYV. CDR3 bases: TGTGCCAGCAGTTTGGCCAACTCCTACGAGCAGTACGTC.

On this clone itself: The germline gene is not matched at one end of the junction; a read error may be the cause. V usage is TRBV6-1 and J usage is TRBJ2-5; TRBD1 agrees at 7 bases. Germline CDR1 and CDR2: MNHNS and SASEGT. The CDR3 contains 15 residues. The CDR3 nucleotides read TGTGCCAGCAGGGAAGGGGGCCCGAGAGGAGAGACCCAGTACTTC. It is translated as CASREGGPRGETQYF.

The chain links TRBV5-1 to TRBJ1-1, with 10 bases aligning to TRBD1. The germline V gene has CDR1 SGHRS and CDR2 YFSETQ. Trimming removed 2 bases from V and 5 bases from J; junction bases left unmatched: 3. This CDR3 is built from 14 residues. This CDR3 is CASSFGTGVTEAFF. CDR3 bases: TGCGCCAGCAGCTTCGGGACAGGGGTGACTGAAGCTTTCTTT.

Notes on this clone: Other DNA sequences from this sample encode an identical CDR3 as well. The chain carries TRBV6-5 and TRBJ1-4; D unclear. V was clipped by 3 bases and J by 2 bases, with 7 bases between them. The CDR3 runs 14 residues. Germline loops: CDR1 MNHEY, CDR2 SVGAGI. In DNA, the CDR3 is TGTGCCAGCAGTTATCGAGGGACTAATGAAAAACTGTTTTTT. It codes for CASSYRGTNEKLFF.

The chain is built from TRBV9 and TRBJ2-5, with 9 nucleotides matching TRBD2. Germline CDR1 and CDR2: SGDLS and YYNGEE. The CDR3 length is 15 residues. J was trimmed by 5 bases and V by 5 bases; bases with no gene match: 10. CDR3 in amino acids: CASSTISGGPETQYF. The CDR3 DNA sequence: TGTGCCAGCAGTACAATAAGCGGGGGGCCCGAGACCCAGTACTTC.

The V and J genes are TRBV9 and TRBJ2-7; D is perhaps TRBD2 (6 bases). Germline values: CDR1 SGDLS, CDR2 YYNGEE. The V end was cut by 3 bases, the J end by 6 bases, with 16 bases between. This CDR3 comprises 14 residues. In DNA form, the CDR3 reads TGTGCCAGCAGCGAGCTGGGGCAGGGACTCGAGCAGTACTTC. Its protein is CASSELGQGLEQYF.

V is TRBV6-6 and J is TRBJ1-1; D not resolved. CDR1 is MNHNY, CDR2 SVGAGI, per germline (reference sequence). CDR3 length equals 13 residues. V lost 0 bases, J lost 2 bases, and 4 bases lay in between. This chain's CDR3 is CASSYSTNTEAFF. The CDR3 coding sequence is TGTGCCAGCAGTTACTCTACTAACACTGAAGCTTTCTTT.

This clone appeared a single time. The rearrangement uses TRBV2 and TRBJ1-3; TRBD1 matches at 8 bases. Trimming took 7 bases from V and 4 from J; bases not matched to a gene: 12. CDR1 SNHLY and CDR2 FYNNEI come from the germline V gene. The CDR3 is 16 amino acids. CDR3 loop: CASIRAPGGWGNTIYF. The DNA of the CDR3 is TGTGCCAGCATTCGAGCACCAGGGGGCTGGGGAAACACCATATATTTT. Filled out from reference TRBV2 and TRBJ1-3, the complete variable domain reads EPEVTQTPSHQVTQMGQEVILRCVPISNHLYFYWYRQILGQKVEFLVSFYNNEISEKSEIFDDQFSVERPDGSNFTLKIRSTKLEDSAMYFCASIRAPGGWGNTIYFGEGSWLTVV.

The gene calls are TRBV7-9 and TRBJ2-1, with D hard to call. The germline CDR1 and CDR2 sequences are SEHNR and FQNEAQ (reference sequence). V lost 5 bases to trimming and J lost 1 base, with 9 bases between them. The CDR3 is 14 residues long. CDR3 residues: CASSGVRSYNEQFF. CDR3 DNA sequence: TGTGCCAGCAGCGGAGTAAGGTCCTACAATGAGCAGTTCTTC.